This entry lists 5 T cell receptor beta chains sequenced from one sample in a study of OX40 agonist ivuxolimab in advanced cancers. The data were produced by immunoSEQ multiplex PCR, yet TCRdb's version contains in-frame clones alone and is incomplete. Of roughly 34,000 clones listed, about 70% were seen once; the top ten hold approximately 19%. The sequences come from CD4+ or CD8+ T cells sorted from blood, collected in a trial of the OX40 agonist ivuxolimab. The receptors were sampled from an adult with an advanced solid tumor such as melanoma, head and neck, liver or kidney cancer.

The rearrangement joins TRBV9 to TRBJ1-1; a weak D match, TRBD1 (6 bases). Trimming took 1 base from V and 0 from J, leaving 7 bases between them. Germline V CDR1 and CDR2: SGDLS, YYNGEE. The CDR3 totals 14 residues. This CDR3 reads CASSVTGLNTEAFF. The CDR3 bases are TGTGCCAGCAGCGTAACAGGGCTGAACACTGAAGCTTTCTTT. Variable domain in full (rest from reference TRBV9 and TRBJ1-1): DSGVTQTPKHLITATGQRVTLRCSPRSGDLSVYWYQQSLDQGLQFLIQYYNGEERAKGNILERFSAQQFPDLHSELNLSSLELGDSALYFCASSVTGLNTEAFFGQGTRLTVV.

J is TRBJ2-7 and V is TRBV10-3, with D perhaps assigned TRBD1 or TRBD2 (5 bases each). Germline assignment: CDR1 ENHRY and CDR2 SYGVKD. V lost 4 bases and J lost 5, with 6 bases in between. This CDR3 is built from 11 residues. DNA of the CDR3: TGTGCCATCAGTGGGGACCACGAGCAGTACTTC. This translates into CAISGDHEQYF.

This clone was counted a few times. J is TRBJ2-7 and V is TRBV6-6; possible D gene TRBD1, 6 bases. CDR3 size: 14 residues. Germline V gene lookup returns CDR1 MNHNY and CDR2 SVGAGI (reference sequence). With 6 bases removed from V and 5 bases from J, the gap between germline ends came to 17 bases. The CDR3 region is CASSPGKGVDEQYV. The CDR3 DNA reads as TGTGCCAGCAGCCCGGGGAAGGGGGTCGACGAGCAGTACGTC.

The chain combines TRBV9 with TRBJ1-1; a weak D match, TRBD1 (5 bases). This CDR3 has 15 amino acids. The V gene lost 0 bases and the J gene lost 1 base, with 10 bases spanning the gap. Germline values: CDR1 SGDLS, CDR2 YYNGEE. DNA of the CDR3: TGTGCCAGCAGCGTAGACGGGGCGAGGAACACTGAAGCTTTCTTT. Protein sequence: CASSVDGARNTEAFF. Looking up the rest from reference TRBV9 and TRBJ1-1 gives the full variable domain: DSGVTQTPKHLITATGQRVTLRCSPRSGDLSVYWYQQSLDQGLQFLIQYYNGEERAKGNILERFSAQQFPDLHSELNLSSLELGDSALYFCASSVDGARNTEAFFGQGTRLTVV.

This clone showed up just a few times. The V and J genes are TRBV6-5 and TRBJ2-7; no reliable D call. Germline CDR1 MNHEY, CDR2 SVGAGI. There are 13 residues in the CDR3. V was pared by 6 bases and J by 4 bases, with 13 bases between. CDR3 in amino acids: CASRNREGYEQYF. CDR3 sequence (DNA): TGTGCCAGCAGGAACCGAGAAGGGTACGAGCAGTACTTC.